The rows below give T cell receptor beta chains drawn from one sample of a study of cytomegalovirus exposure and HLA in healthy donors. Generated by immunoSEQ multiplex PCR, the TCRdb table keeps only in-frame clones and is missing some. The repertoire consists of around 21,000 clones, with about 77% occurring once and the leading ten covering approximately 8%. Sequenced input: PBMCs. These receptor sequences come from a man in his sixties in good health and CMV-seronegative. CDR3s include the opening cysteine and the closing phenylalanine or tryptophan. Clone size is stated in some rows and not others, as once, few, many or a class when expanded.

V gene: TRBV27; CDR3 length: 13; clone size: .; CDR3 protein: CASSLSGDNEQLF
V gene: TRBV19; CDR3 length: 12; clone size: .; CDR3 protein: CASRGARETQYF
V gene: TRBV5-4; CDR3 length: 15; clone size: .; CDR3 protein: CASSLGGGWRETQYF
V gene: TRBV10-3; CDR3 length: 15; clone size: .; CDR3 protein: CAISEGSRSTDTQYF
V gene: TRBV7-9; CDR3 length: 15; clone size: .; CDR3 protein: CASSQDRGANEKLFF
V gene: TRBV2; CDR3 length: 16; clone size: .; CDR3 protein: CASTRSTPSGDEKLFF
V gene: TRBV7-7; CDR3 length: 17; clone size: once; CDR3 protein: CASSLGSGTGGRETQYF
V gene: TRBV5-1; CDR3 length: 15; clone size: .; CDR3 protein: CASSLVGQGRDTQYF
V gene: TRBV4-2; CDR3 length: 16; clone size: .; CDR3 protein: CASSLLAGTNTDTQYF
V gene: TRBV5-1; CDR3 length: 14; clone size: .; CDR3 protein: CASSPGQKQETQYF
V gene: TRBV7-8; CDR3 length: 17; clone size: .; CDR3 protein: CASSLGMGPNSNQPQHF
V gene: TRBV6-4; CDR3 length: 14; clone size: .; CDR3 protein: CASSAGGPTDTQYF
V gene: TRBV7-3; CDR3 length: 18; clone size: .; CDR3 protein: CASSLKGGASGQTDTQYF
V gene: TRBV7-2; CDR3 length: 13; clone size: .; CDR3 protein: CASSLPGKGAQHF
V gene: TRBV9; CDR3 length: 16; clone size: .; CDR3 protein: CASSVVGGWGTDTQYF
V gene: TRBV6-5; CDR3 length: 13; clone size: .; CDR3 protein: CASTKTVNYGYTF
V gene: TRBV18; CDR3 length: 13; clone size: once; CDR3 protein: CASSPRGDTEAFF
V gene: TRBV30; CDR3 length: 10; clone size: .; CDR3 protein: CAWGRGTQYF
V gene: TRBV4-1; CDR3 length: 13; clone size: .; CDR3 protein: CASSPLIGGSQYF
V gene: TRBV7-8; CDR3 length: 11; clone size: .; CDR3 protein: CASSLAGLPYF
V gene: TRBV19; CDR3 length: 14; clone size: .; CDR3 protein: CASRDTGGANVLTF
V gene: TRBV7-9; CDR3 length: 12; clone size: .; CDR3 protein: CSSSKRDFEAFF
V gene: TRBV28; CDR3 length: 15; clone size: .; CDR3 protein: CASSFHGTGTYGYTF
V gene: TRBV11-1; CDR3 length: 14; clone size: .; CDR3 protein: CASSPDTDTYGYTF
V gene: TRBV28; CDR3 length: 17; clone size: .; CDR3 protein: CASLGGAGGSGTGELFF
V gene: TRBV27; CDR3 length: 16; clone size: .; CDR3 protein: CASRSPLRGRIYGYTF
V gene: TRBV4-1; CDR3 length: 14; clone size: few; CDR3 protein: CASSPVLGHYEQYF
V gene: TRBV11-2; CDR3 length: 16; clone size: once; CDR3 protein: CASSQLLAGGSYEQYF
V gene: TRBV28; CDR3 length: 13; clone size: .; CDR3 protein: CASSLPNSREAFF
V gene: TRBV6-5; CDR3 length: 15; clone size: .; CDR3 protein: CASSHTGGVSYEQYF
V gene: TRBV29-1; CDR3 length: 17; clone size: .; CDR3 protein: CSVGLAGDQTSTDTQYF
V gene: TRBV7-2; CDR3 length: 17; clone size: .; CDR3 protein: CASSLVGGLAGLGVQFF
V gene: TRBV30; CDR3 length: 12; clone size: few; CDR3 protein: CAWSTSLLGQFF
V gene: TRBV28; CDR3 length: 15; clone size: large; CDR3 protein: CASRRTNPRPYEQYF
V gene: TRBV5-1; CDR3 length: 16; clone size: .; CDR3 protein: CASSFTGTSGQETQYF
V gene: TRBV4-1; CDR3 length: 17; clone size: .; CDR3 protein: CASSHQARTGDRNEQFF
V gene: TRBV2; CDR3 length: 15; clone size: few; CDR3 protein: CASSEMGGPGETQYF
V gene: TRBV6-1; CDR3 length: 13; clone size: .; CDR3 protein: CASGRTGFYEQYF
V gene: TRBV2; CDR3 length: 14; clone size: few; CDR3 protein: CASRGQGALEPQHF
V gene: TRBV27; CDR3 length: 14; clone size: .; CDR3 protein: CASSLRTGSYEQYF
V gene: TRBV12-1; CDR3 length: 21; clone size: once; CDR3 protein: CASSPPPKPGIYTRSGNTIYF
V gene: TRBV7-9; CDR3 length: 14; clone size: .; CDR3 protein: CASSFVRNTGELFF
V gene: TRBV7-9; CDR3 length: 16; clone size: .; CDR3 protein: CASSSSSGGLTDTQYF
V gene: TRBV28; CDR3 length: 12; clone size: .; CDR3 protein: CASSTVSYGYTF
V gene: TRBV18; CDR3 length: 13; clone size: few; CDR3 protein: CASSTGQKETQYF
V gene: TRBV2; CDR3 length: 17; clone size: .; CDR3 protein: CASTLTSGRLVYNEQFF
V gene: TRBV4-1; CDR3 length: 12; clone size: .; CDR3 protein: CASSHILDTQYF
V gene: TRBV7-6; CDR3 length: 14; clone size: few; CDR3 protein: CASNQDGGSYEQYF
V gene: TRBV5-1; CDR3 length: 17; clone size: .; CDR3 protein: CASSFGSGLAGGDTQYF
V gene: TRBV27; CDR3 length: 14; clone size: .; CDR3 protein: CASSLWGQGRGYPF
V gene: TRBV7-9; CDR3 length: 16; clone size: .; CDR3 protein: CASSSRSGGGYNEQFF
V gene: TRBV7-9; CDR3 length: 14; clone size: .; CDR3 protein: CASSVGQGASEQYF
V gene: TRBV6-1; CDR3 length: 17; clone size: .; CDR3 protein: CASSELIPRTPVYGYTF
V gene: TRBV7-7; CDR3 length: 13; clone size: .; CDR3 protein: CASSVSEVHEQFF
V gene: TRBV4-2; CDR3 length: 13; clone size: .; CDR3 protein: CASSQDRGFGYTF
V gene: TRBV15; CDR3 length: 13; clone size: .; CDR3 protein: CATSDRTEQPQHF
V gene: TRBV28; CDR3 length: 15; clone size: .; CDR3 protein: CASKRGTGHTDTQYF
V gene: TRBV6-6; CDR3 length: 16; clone size: .; CDR3 protein: CASSYSNRGYDQPQHF
V gene: TRBV7-3; CDR3 length: 14; clone size: .; CDR3 protein: CASSLAGPGNEQFF
V gene: TRBV9; CDR3 length: 15; clone size: .; CDR3 protein: CASSPTGPPGNEQFF